This T cell receptor (beta chain) comes out of a study of human T cells and chemical hapten exposure. The V gene end was trimmed by 5 bases and the J gene end by 1 base; junction bases not matched to a gene: 8. The CDR3 runs to 15 residues. CDR1 is SQVTM, CDR2 ANQGSEA, per germline. One entry per CDR3 protein, called by TCRdb with MiXCR from the RACE reads. The sample records some 400,000 distinct CDR3 sequences, 5% to 6.5% being singletons. This clonotype was picked up many times. The time point denotes: pre-sensitization, week 0. The sample's treatment: therapeutic diphenylcyclopropenone sensitization with weekly scalp DPC.

This sequence was found in a woman aged 45-65 years with alopecia areata. Some clones in this sample may be carry-over from other donors' samples. The V gene is TRBV29-1, the J gene TRBJ2-3; 8 bases line up with TRBD2. Sample: whole blood, taken in connection with sensitization to the hapten diphenylcyclopropenone (DPC). DNA for the CDR3: TGCAGCGTTCTCAAACCAGCGGGAGGCACAGATACGCAGTATTTT. It specifies CSVLKPAGGTDTQYF.